This entry describes one T cell receptor beta chain. Its antigen remains unknown. The identical CDR3 is also encoded by other nucleotide sequences in the sample. This specimen comes from a study of shared clonotypes between healthy human individuals. Study outcomes and limitations: The authors expected sequencing depth to affect clonotype sharing among donors.

CD45RO-negative cells were positively selected for CCR7, leaving out terminally differentiated effector memory CD45RA+ cells. The CDR3 extends over 14 amino acids. The V gene end was trimmed by 4 bases and the J gene end by 2 bases; junction bases not matched to a gene: 4. CDR1 and CDR2 from the germline V gene are SGHDT and YYEEEE. Libraries were prepared by immunoSEQ multiplex PCR; TCRdb keeps only in-frame clonotypes and omits some of them. This sample has 1.5 million to 2.5 million clones; just under 95% occur once, and the top ten carry 1% to 1.5%. The V gene is TRBV5-6, the J gene TRBJ1-1, with TRBD1 matching over 8 bases. Sequenced sample: naive CD8+ T cells sorted from blood. This receptor was taken from a young man in good health. CDR3 in DNA: TGTGCCAGCAGCCCGGGGACAGGAAACACTGAAGCTTTCTTT. This gives the protein CASSPGTGNTEAFF.